This TCR beta chain was sequenced for a study of regulatory and conventional T cells in RAG deficiency. Study-wide points: Omenn syndrome and CID/AS patients had 95 to 100-fold fewer unique Treg TCR beta sequences, versus roughly 9.6-fold elsewhere. Omenn patients showed >75% Treg-Tconv overlap and shorter CDR3 lengths.

Clones were sequenced by immunoSEQ multiplex PCR, and TCRdb holds only the in-frame ones, with some missing. The table lists 21,000 or so clones, 93% of them singletons. For this clone: What it binds is unknown. The germline gene is not matched at one end of the junction; a read error may be the cause. Within the sample, other DNA sequences also encode this same CDR3.

Genomic DNA came from blood conventional CD4+ T cells gated CD25-low CD127-high. The CDR3 extends over 12 amino acids. The germline V gene encodes CDR1 SEHNR and CDR2 FQNEAQ (reference sequence). These data were also reused for a study on regulatory T cells. As that report states: Amplification used 52 TRBV primers and 13 TRBJ primers. Patient repertoires had restricted TRB V-J pairs and skewed V and J usage, most in Tregs.

Sequenced sample: CD4+ T cells sorted from blood. The TCR sequence derives from a human donor in good health. The genes are TRBV7-9 and TRBJ2-7; D assignment may be TRBD1 or TRBD2 (6 bases each). CDR3 residues: CASSPRGDEQYF. The CDR3 DNA sequence: TGCGCCAGCAGCCCTAGGGGGGACGAGCAGTACTTC.